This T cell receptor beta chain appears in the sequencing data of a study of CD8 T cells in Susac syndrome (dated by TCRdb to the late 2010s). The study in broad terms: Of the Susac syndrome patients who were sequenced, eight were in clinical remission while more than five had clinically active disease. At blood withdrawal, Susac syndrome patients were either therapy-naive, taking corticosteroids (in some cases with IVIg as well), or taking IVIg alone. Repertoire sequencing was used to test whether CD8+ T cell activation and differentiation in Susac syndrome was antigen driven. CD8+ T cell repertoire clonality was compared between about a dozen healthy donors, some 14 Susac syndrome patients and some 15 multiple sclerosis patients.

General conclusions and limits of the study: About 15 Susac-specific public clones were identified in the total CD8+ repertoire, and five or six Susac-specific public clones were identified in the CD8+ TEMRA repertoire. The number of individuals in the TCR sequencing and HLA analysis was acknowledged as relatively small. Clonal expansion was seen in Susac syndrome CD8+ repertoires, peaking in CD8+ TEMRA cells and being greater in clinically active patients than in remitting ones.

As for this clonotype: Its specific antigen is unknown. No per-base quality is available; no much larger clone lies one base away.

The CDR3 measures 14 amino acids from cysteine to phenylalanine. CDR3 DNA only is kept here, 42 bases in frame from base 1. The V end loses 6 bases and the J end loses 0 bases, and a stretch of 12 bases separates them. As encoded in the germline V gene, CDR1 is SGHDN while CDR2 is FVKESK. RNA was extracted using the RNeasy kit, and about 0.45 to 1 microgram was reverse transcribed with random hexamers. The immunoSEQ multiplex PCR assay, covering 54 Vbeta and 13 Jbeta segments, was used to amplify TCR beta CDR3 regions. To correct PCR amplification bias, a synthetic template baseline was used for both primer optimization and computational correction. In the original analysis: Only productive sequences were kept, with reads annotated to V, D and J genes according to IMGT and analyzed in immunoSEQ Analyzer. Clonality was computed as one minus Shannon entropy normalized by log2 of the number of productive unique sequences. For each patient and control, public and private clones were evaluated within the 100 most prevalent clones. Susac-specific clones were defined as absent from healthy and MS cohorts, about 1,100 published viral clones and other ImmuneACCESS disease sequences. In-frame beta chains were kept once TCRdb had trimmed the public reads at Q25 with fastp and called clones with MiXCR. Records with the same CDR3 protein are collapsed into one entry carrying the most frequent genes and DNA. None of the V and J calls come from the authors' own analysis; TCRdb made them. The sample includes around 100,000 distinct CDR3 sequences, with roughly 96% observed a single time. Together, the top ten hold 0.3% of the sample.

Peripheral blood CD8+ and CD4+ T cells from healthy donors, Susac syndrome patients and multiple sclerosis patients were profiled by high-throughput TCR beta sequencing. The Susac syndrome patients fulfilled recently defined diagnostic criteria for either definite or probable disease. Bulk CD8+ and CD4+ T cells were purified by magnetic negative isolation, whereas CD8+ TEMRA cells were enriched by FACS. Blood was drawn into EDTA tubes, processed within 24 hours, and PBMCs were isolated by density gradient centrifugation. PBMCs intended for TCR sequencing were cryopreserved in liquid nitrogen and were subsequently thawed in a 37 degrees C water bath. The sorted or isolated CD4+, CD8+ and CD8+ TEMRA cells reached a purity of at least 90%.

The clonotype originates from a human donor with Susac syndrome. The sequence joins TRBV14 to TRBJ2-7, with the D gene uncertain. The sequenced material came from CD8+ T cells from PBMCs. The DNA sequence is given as TGTGCCAGCAGTAGGACGATGCACTCCTACGAGCAGTACTTC. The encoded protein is CASSRTMHSYEQYF.